The clone carrying this T cell receptor (beta chain) was counted only a few times. Its antigen is unknown. This sample was taken from a study of cytomegalovirus exposure and HLA in healthy donors. Study-level results: The listing of about 150 TCR beta chains classed them as cytomegalovirus-associated.

The V gene lost 3 bases and the J gene lost 6 bases, with 9 bases spanning the gap. From germline, CDR1 is GTSNPN and CDR2 SVGIG (reference sequence). This CDR3 spans 11 amino acids. 60 Vbeta and 13 Jbeta primers were used in PCR. In the original workflow: Per a later analysis, the number of unique TCR beta chains was some 82 million, of which 9 million to 12 million were shared. Clones were sequenced by immunoSEQ multiplex PCR, and TCRdb holds only the in-frame ones, with some missing. V and J calls and clone size are given by that table; D and trimming were obtained from the DNA. The sample includes about 210,000 clones, over 75% of them seen just once.

This TCR came from a male donor in good health and CMV-seronegative. The rearrangement uses TRBV30 and TRBJ2-7; possibly TRBD2 for D (5 bases). Source material: PBMCs. CDR3 protein: CAWRFRGEQYF. The CDR3 DNA sequence: TGTGCCTGGAGATTCCGGGGCGAGCAGTACTTC.